The following is a T cell receptor beta chain sequence with its context. The specificity of this receptor is unknown. No much larger clone is present one base from it, and per-base qualities are unavailable. Library preparation employed the immunoSEQ multiplex PCR assay. For the multiplex PCR, a mixture combining 60 forward primers for TCR Vbeta segments and 13 reverse primers for TCR Jbeta segments was used. The CDR3 region of rearranged TCR beta genes was amplified from genomic DNA by a multiplex PCR assay. Amplified TCR beta libraries were sequenced as 87-base-pair reads on the Illumina HiSeq System. Processing in the source paper ran as follows. Across the roughly 640 repertoires, a later analysis counted some 80 million unique TCR beta chains, roughly 11 million of which were shared by at least two donors. Raw reads were error-corrected and collapsed into unique sequences by a nearest-neighbor algorithm in which closely related sequences were merged to remove PCR and sequencing errors. CDR3 sequences were aligned to IMGT reference sequences to assign V, D and J gene segments. Each retained sequence needed at least a six-nucleotide match to both a V gene segment and a J gene segment. Rearrangements were classified as productive when the CDR3 lacked stop codons and remained in frame with V and J, and all other rearrangements were classified as non-productive. CDR3 was defined according to IMGT convention as the region running from the second conserved V-encoded cysteine to the conserved J-encoded phenylalanine. The earlier analysis of some 580 of the donors excluded any sequence lacking an unambiguous match to a single V gene segment. In an earlier analysis of a few hundred of the donors, V segments were called functional above 56.7% productive rearrangements and were called segregating when the between-donor standard deviation exceeded 5%. A statistical classification framework was developed to diagnose cytomegalovirus status using the catalog of TCR beta chain sequences. A later analysis assigned V and J genes by comparing TCR nucleotide sequences with IMGT/GENE-DB human TR gene sequences. A later analysis assigned CDR3 sequences and most-parsimonious VDJ recombination scenarios with the TCRdist pipeline. A later analysis defined each TCR beta chain by its CDR3 amino acid sequence plus V-gene family, and excluded reads lacking a unique V-gene family. As a way to deal with suspected cross-contamination and a sequencing artifact, a later analysis dropped 640 or so nucleotide sequences that were highly shared and had low generation probability. For each public chain, a later analysis derived a clonal expansion index from normalized ranks of inferred template counts within each repertoire. In a later analysis, generation probabilities were computed with a VDJ recombination model fitted to out-of-frame rearrangements, and the resulting probabilities were checked against IGoR. A later analysis scored TCR-TCR, TCR-HLA and TCR-CMV co-occurrence with hypergeometric tests, applying a repertoire-size bias correction to TCR pairs. False discovery rates were estimated in a later analysis by permuting HLA or CMV assignments 20 times. In a later analysis, co-occurring TCRs were grouped using DBSCAN, with TCRdist sequence similarity added in when clustering inside HLA-allele-positive subsets. Co-occurrence clustering excluded repertoires with fewer than 30,000 or more than 120,000 public chains, plus five with anomalous nucleotide sharing. The table comes from immuneACCESS by way of TCRdb, which keeps in-frame sequences with V and J called. Part of the clones is missing from these tables; in studies checked, under half for an unresolved V gene and the rest for unknown reasons. V and J calls and clone size are as listed in that table; D and trimming were resolved from the DNA. The sample has 100,000 to 150,000 clones on record, 75% to 85% of them singletons. The ten largest clones capture 7.5% to 9% of the sample.

This sample stems from a study of cytomegalovirus exposure and HLA in healthy donors (dated by TCRdb to 2016 to 2017). Turning to the overall study: An earlier analysis of roughly 500 of the donors reported approximately 300 Gb of sequence data and roughly 100 million unique TCR beta sequences from 190 million or so T cells. An early release that covered roughly 600 HLA-typed donors contained about 300 gigabases of sequencing data and around 85 million unique TCR sequences. Of the roughly 390 genotyped donors, 80% to 90% were placed in the genetic ancestry cluster associated with self-reported Caucasian donors. The study aimed to test whether cataloging public T cell receptors could reveal signatures of past pathogen exposure. Using immunosequencing, the study profiled T cell repertoires from about 620 subjects and related those repertoires to cytomegalovirus serostatus. In addition to the first cohort of several hundred subjects, a separate validation cohort of approximately 120 different subjects was used. The study combined high-throughput TCR immunosequencing, statistical association of individual TCRs with disease status, and machine learning to predict cytomegalovirus infection status. A later analysis re-examined previously published TCR beta repertoires from about 670 donors and added high-resolution HLA genotyping to investigate patterns of TCR occurrence. The later analysis used no new phenotypic data to find candidate immune exposures, relying instead on TCR beta sequences and their occurrence across donors. In an earlier analysis of several hundred of the donors, high-throughput TCR beta sequencing was used to judge whether each TCR beta V gene segment behaved as functional or pseudogenic. Donor age, sex, ethnicity and CMV serostatus were compiled together with the repertoire data. A later genetic analysis used genome-wide SNP genotypes for about 60% of the roughly 700 donors, treating that subset as a discovery cohort. All discovery cohort repertoires had been generated using a single sequencing platform. HLA typing included class I and class II loci at four-digit resolution. Typing coverage differed by locus: A, B, C, DRB1 and DQB1 were typed in roughly 629-630 donors, DQA1 in about 550, DPA1 in 606, and DPB1 in 450 to 490. Five DR-DQ haplotypes were handled as single units for association and clustering, since linkage in the cohort was strong. On average, approximately 250,000 unique TCR beta nucleotide sequences were sequenced per donor among more than 350 genotyped donors of the cohort, with around 19% of those sequences being non-productive. Results and caveats for the whole study, not just this receptor: According to a later analysis, parvovirus B19, influenza, CMV and Epstein-Barr virus appeared linked to several top co-occurrence clusters. An earlier analysis of 450 to 750 of the donors showed that most TCR beta V segments appeared in productive rearrangements either about 87% or about 30% of the time, which broadly matched IMGT annotations. Most TCR sequences were observed very rarely across donors, whereas some public TCRs were present in many individuals. A cluster of highly shared sequence variants was judged likely to be a technical artifact of the sequencing pipeline. Compared with equally common non-associated chains, HLA-associated TCR beta chains in a later analysis were more clonally expanded and had lower generation probabilities. Compared with the approximately 670-donor mean, donors in an Asian-associated ancestry cluster had fewer N-insertions in productive TCRs, according to a later genetic analysis. Three of the identified cytomegalovirus-associated TCR beta chains were confirmed in vitro to be specific for cytomegalovirus antigens. The authors suggested that the approach could potentially be generalized to other disease states and immunological phenotypes. A later analysis found that TCR association rates varied across HLA loci, with DRB1 alleles showing the most associated TCRs and HLA-C alleles the fewest. Some IMGT-functional V segments, including TRBV6-2 and TRBV6-3, could not be told apart with the 87-base-pair reads, so those segments were excluded. Correlated functional status among segregating V segments might be attributable to linkage disequilibrium, but an unknown experimental factor could not be ruled out. The earlier analysis of fewer than 750 of the donors excluded roughly 17 rarely observed V segments, including chromosome 9 orphons, because counts were too low. A further reported finding was that TCR beta sequences accurately predicted the HLA-A and HLA-B alleles for most subjects in the first cohort. Immune exposure information for the cohort was limited to CMV serostatus. Sequencing depth was assumed to be roughly uniform across donors in the presence/absence analyses, though that assumption may not hold. An association between a missense DCLRE1C variant and V-gene and J-gene trimming of TCR beta chains was found in a later genetic analysis and replicated in an independent cohort. The study gave a list of over 150 TCR beta chains associated with cytomegalovirus. According to a later analysis, most CMV-associated TCR beta chains appeared to be HLA-restricted, and the HLA associations seemed to be driven largely by CMV exposure. Because HLA typing was missing for some donors at each locus, association tests included only the typed subset. This cohort had only TCR beta chains sequenced, and the lack of alpha or paired-chain data limited which features could be detected. Cytomegalovirus status was reported to be diagnosed by the classifier with high specificity and sensitivity in both the original and validation cohorts. In a later analysis, around 17,000 TCR beta sequences were associated with specific HLA alleles at a false discovery rate of 0.05. Strong co-occurrence of HLA alleles, especially DR and DQ, made assigning TCR associations to individual alleles difficult.

Reading from cysteine to phenylalanine, the CDR3 counts 16 amino acids. The retained sequence is limited to the CDR3, 48 bases, with the frame set at the first base. Deletion took 0 bases off V and 8 bases off J, with a span of 20 bases between the germline ends. Taken from the germline V gene, the CDR1 and CDR2 loops are SGDLS and YYNGEE. The cohort was made up of 650 to 700 healthy bone marrow donors. At the time of sampling, all cohort members were nominally healthy, though unrecorded immune exposures were likely present. The donor was CMV seropositive and was included in the group of 250 to 350 seropositive cohort members. Every donor gave a peripheral blood sample, and the peripheral blood mononuclear cells from that sample were used for TCR beta sequencing. Genomic DNA extraction from the blood cell samples was performed with the Qiagen DNeasy Blood Extraction Kit.

In this chain, TRBV9 is recombined with TRBJ1-2; no D gene can be assigned with confidence. The receptor was derived from a female donor in good health and CMV-seropositive. Sequenced material: PBMCs. The nucleotide sequence reads as follows: TGTGCCAGCAGCGTAGGTGGAGGGTGGGGATCCGGGGGCTACACCTTC. It specifies CASSVGGGWGSGGYTF.